This entry describes one T cell receptor (beta chain). This table comes from immunoSEQ multiplex PCR, and its TCRdb copy is limited to in-frame clones, with some not included. The sample lists some 2.3 million clones, 80% to 95% occurring once. Germline lookup yields CDR1 SGHRS and CDR2 YFSETQ. CDR3 length: 14 residues. V shed 2 bases and J shed 6 bases, with 13 bases lying between them. This specimen comes from a study of shared clonotypes between healthy human individuals. The V gene is TRBV5-1, the J gene TRBJ2-3; D gene ambiguous. This receptor was identified in a man younger than 35 in good health. Some clones in this sample may be carry-over from other donors' samples. Sequencing was performed on naive CD4+ T cells from PBMCs. The subset denotes: CD45RA+ positively selected. The CDR3, as DNA: TGCGCCAGCAGCTTTGGCCAAACCTCGGATACGCAGTATTTT. It yields the protein CASSFGQTSDTQYF.